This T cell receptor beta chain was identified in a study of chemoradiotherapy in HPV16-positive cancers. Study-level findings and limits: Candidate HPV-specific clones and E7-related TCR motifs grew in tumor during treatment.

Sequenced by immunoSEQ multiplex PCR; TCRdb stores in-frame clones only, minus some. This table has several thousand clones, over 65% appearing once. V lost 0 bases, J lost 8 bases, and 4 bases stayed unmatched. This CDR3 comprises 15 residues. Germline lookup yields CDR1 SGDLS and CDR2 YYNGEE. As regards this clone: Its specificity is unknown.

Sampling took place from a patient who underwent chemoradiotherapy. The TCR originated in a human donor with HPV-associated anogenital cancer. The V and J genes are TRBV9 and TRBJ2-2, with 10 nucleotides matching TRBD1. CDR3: CASSVETGGSGELFF. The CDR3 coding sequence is TGTGCCAGCAGCGTAGAGACAGGGGGCTCGGGGGAGCTGTTTTTT.